This T cell receptor (beta chain) was sequenced in a study of CXCR3-negative and CXCR3-positive naive CD8 T cells. The study, taken as a whole, reports: CXCR3-positive naive cells carried more hydrophobic TRB CDR3s than CXCR3-negative ones. Naive cells that were CXCR3-negative or CXCR3-positive used TRBV-TRBJ genes alike, while memory cells diverged. TCR strength was inferred from TRB CDR3 properties, while surface CD5 was comparable between naive subsets. Memory CD8+ cells showed much lower diversity, while both naive subsets were comparably high.

On this clonotype: The antigen is undetermined.

Germline CDR1 is SGHRS and CDR2 is YFSETQ. There are 15 residues in the CDR3. Researchers prepared the TRB cDNA libraries using 5' RACE with UMI labels. For each CDR3 protein, TCRdb gives one entry from its re-call of the 5' RACE reads, without DNA. Its table records approximately 6,900 distinct CDR3 sequences. The V and J genes are TRBV5-1 and TRBJ2-1; checking the TCRdb D call of TRBD2 is not possible without DNA. The clonotype originates from a human donor in good health. Some clones in this sample may be carry-over from other donors' samples. Material: naive CXCR3+ CD8+ T cells from blood. The subset was: CD45RO-CCR7+CD27+CD95- naive CD8+ T cells expressing CXCR3 (TNR3+). This CDR3 reads CASSLGLAGEDEQFF.